The clone carrying this T cell receptor beta chain showed up just once. Its antigen is still unknown. Germline is not matched at one junction end, which may reflect a read error. This record belongs to a study of OX40 agonist ivuxolimab in advanced cancers. As for the study in general: Administration of intravenous ivuxolimab to patients occurred every 2 weeks at 0.01 to 10 mg/kg. Melanoma, hepatocellular carcinoma, head and neck or renal cell cancer occurred in dose-escalation patients.

Whole-study results and caveats: Averaged across samples, CD8+ T cells carried more expanded clones than CD4+ did.

Profiling relied on immunoSEQ multiplex PCR, and the TCRdb table lists in-frame clones only, not all of them. Among tens of thousands of clones, 84% were seen once, and the ten largest hold 27%. The length of the CDR3 is 11 residues. Looked up from germline, CDR1 is GTSNPN and CDR2 is SVGIG (reference sequence). The chain combines TRBV30 with TRBJ2-7, with D possibly being TRBD2 (6 bases). This TCR came from an adult with an advanced solid tumor such as melanoma, head and neck, liver or kidney cancer. Specimen: CD4+ or CD8+ T cells sorted from blood, collected in a trial of the OX40 agonist ivuxolimab. CDR3 region: CAWISAAGPSF. The CDR3 coding sequence is TGTGCCTGGATTTCAGCAGCGGGCCCATCTTTC.